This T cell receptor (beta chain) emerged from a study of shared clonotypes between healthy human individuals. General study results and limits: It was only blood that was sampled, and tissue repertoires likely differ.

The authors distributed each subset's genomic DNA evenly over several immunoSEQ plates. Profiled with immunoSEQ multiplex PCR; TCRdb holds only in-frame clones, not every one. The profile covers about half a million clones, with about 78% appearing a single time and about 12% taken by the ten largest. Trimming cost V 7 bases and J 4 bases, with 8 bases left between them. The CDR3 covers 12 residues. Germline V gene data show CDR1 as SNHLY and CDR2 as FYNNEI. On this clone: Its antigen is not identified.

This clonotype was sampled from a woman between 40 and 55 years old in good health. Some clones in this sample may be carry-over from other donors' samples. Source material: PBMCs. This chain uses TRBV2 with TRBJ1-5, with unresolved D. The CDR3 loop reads CASKGGNQPQHF. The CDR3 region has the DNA TGTGCCAGCAAAGGTGGGAATCAGCCCCAGCATTTT.